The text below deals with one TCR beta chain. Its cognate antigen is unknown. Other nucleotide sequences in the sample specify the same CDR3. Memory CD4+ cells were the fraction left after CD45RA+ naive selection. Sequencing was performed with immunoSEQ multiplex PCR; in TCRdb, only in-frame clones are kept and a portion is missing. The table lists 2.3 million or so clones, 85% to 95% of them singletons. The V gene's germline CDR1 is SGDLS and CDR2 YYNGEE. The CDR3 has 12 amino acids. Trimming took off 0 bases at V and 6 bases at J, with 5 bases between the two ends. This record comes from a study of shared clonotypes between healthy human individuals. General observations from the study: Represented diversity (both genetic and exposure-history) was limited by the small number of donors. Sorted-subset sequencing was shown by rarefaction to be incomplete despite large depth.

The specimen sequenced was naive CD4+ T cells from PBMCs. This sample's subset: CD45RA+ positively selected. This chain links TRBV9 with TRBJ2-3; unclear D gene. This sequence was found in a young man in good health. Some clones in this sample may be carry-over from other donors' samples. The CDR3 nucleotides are TGTGCCAGCAGCGTAGAAACGGATACGCAGTATTTT. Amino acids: CASSVETDTQYF.